This T cell receptor beta chain was identified during a study of blood T cell repertoires in COVID-19. Across the study: Sources were T cells, B-cell-depleted T cells, or PBMCs; the material itself was cDNA or gDNA.

Looked up from germline, CDR1 is SGHRS and CDR2 is YFSETQ. Trimming stripped 4 bases from V and 2 bases from J, with 15 bases between. CDR3 size: 16 residues. Profiling relied on immunoSEQ multiplex PCR, and the TCRdb table lists in-frame clones only, not all of them. The profile shows tens of thousands of clones, 78% of them singletons. The sequencing input was peripheral blood. V and J are TRBV5-1 and TRBJ2-2; a weak D match, TRBD1 (6 bases). The TCR comes from an elderly man with acute or convalescent COVID-19. The CDR3 region is CASSTDGTPNTGELFF. As DNA, the CDR3 is TGCGCCAGCAGCACCGACGGGACACCCAACACCGGGGAGCTGTTTTTT.